The next 5 T cell receptor beta chains were all read from a single sample in a study of blood T cell repertoires in COVID-19 (dated by TCRdb to the early 2020s). The library was obtained by the immunoSEQ multiplex PCR assay. The table was pulled from immuneACCESS by TCRdb, which kept in-frame rearrangements only. Such tables lose some clones; where checked, under half of the loss comes from unresolved V genes, and the rest has no known cause. This sample gives 350,000 to 550,000 clones in total; more than 80% of them show up just once. In total, the top ten clones hold about 1.1% of the sample. The sample taken for sequencing was PBMCs or T cells enriched from blood (not recorded which). Receptors originate from a man aged 25-45 years who had recovered from COVID-19.

The CDR3 loop is CATSGTGRNYGYTF. DNA for the CDR3: TGTGCCACCAGCGGGACAGGGAGGAATTATGGCTACACCTTC. The chain employs TRBV15 and TRBJ1-2; 9 bases agree with TRBD1. There are 14 residues in the CDR3. The V gene's germline CDR1 is LNHNV and CDR2 YYDKDF (reference sequence). The V gene end was trimmed by 5 bases and the J gene end by 5 bases; junction bases not matched to a gene: 6.

The rearrangement links TRBV12-3 or TRBV12-4 to TRBJ2-1, with D hard to call. V shed 6 bases and J shed 9 bases, with 9 bases lying between them. The length of the CDR3 is 11 residues. For the CDR3, the DNA is TGTGCCAGCAGGTCAGTAAGTGAGCAGTTCTTC. Encoded protein: CASRSVSEQFF.

Only one count was recorded for this clone. Here the CDR3 reads CSVAGEGTEAFF. The CDR3 bases are TGCAGCGTTGCGGGGGAGGGGACTGAAGCTTTCTTT. The rearrangement uses TRBV29-1 and TRBJ1-1; tentatively, D is TRBD1 (5 bases). Trimming cost V 4 bases and J 5 bases, with 11 bases left between them. The CDR3 is 12 amino acids. CDR1 is SQVTM and CDR2 is ANQGSEA in the germline V gene.

V is TRBV7-2 and J is TRBJ2-1; 10 bases line up with TRBD2. CDR3 size: 16 residues. The ends lost 5 bases at V and 4 bases at J; junction bases unmatched: 8. The germline CDR1 and CDR2 sequences are SGHTA and FQGNSA. This CDR3 reads CASSPRRTSGYNEQFF. CDR3 in DNA: TGTGCCAGCAGCCCGCGCCGGACTAGCGGTTACAATGAGCAGTTCTTC.

The rearrangement links TRBV13 to TRBJ2-5, with D perhaps matching TRBD2 (5 bases). Germline CDR1 and CDR2: PRHDT and FYEKMQ (reference sequence). V lost 3 bases to trimming and J lost 2 bases, with 16 bases between them. This CDR3 has 16 amino acids. CDR3 loop: CASSFSTGKRQETQYF. CDR3 nucleotide sequence: TGTGCCAGCAGCTTCTCTACCGGGAAGAGGCAAGAGACCCAGTACTTC.